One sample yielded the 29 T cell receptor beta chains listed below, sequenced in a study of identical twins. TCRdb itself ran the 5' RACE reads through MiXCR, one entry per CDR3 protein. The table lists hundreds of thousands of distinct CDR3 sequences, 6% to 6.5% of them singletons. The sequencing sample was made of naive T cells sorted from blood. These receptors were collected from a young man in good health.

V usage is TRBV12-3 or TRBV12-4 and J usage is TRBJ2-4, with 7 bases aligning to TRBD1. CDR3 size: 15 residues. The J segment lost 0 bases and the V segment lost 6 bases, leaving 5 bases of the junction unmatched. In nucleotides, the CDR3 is TGTGCCAGCAGCCGGGACAGTGGAGCCAAAAACATTCAGTACTTC. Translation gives CASSRDSGAKNIQYF.

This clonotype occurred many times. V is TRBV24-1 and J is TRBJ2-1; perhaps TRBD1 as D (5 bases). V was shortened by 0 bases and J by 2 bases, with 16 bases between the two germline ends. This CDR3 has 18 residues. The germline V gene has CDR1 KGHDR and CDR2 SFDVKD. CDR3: CATSDLGSAGRTYNEQFF. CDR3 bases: TGTGCCACCAGTGATTTGGGATCGGCAGGGCGTACCTACAATGAGCAGTTCTTC.

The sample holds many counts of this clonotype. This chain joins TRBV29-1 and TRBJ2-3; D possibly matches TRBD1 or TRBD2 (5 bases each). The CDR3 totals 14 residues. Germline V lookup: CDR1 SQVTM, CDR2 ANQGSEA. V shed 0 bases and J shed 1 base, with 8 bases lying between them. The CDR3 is CSVEDGGRTDTQYF. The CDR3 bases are TGCAGCGTTGAAGATGGGGGTCGCACAGATACGCAGTATTTT.

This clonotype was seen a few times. The CDR3 DNA reads as TGTGCCACCAGCAGAGATAAGGCCCTAGGACTAGCGGGAGTGAGCACAGATACGCAGTATTTT. Its protein product is CATSRDKALGLAGVSTDTQYF. The genes are TRBV15 and TRBJ2-3; 13 nucleotides align to TRBD2. Germline-derived CDR1 and CDR2 are LNHNV and YYDKDF (reference sequence). V shed 0 bases and J 0 bases; nucleotides not matched to a gene: 12. The CDR3 consists of 21 residues.

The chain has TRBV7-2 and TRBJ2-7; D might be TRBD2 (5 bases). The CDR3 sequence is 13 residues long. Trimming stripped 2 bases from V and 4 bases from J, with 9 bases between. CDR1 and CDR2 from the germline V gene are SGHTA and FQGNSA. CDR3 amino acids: CASSLPGVYEQYF. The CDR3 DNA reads TGTGCCAGCAGCTTACCCGGGGTTTACGAGCAGTACTTC.

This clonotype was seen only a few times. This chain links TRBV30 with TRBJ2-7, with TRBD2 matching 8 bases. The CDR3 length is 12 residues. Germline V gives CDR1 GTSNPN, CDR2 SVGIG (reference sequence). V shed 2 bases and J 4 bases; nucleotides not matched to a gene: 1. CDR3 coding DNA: TGTGCCTGGAGTAGCGGGAGTTACGAGCAGTACGTC. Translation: CAWSSGSYEQYV.

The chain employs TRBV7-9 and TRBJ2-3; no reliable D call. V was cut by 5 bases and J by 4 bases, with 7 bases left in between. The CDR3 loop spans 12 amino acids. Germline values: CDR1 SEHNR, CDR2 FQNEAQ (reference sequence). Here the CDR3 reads CASSATADTQYF. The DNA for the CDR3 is TGTGCCAGCAGCGCGACGGCAGATACGCAGTATTTT. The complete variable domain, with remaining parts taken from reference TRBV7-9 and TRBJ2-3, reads DTGVSQNPRHKITKRGQNVTFRCDPISEHNRLYWYRQTLGQGPEFLTYFQNEAQLEKSRLLSDRFSAERPKGSFSTLEIQRTEQGDSAMYLCASSATADTQYFGPGTRLTVL.

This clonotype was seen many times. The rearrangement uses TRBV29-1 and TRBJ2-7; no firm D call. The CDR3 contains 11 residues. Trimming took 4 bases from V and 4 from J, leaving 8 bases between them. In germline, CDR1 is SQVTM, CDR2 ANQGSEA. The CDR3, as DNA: TGCAGCGTTGGAACCGATTACGAGCAGTACTTC. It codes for CSVGTDYEQYF.

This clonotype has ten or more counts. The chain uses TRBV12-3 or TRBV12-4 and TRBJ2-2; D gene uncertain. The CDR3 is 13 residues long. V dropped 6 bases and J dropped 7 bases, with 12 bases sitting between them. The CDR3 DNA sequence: TGTGCCAGCAGCCCCAGTCTAATCGGGGAGCTGTTTTTT. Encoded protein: CASSPSLIGELFF.

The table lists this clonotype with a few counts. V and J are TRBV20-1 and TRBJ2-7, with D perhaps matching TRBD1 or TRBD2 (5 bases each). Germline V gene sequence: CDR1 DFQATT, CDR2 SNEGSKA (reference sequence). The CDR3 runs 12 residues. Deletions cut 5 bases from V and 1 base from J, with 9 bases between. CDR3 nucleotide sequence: TGCAGTGCTTCGGGGCCATCCTACGAGCAGTACTTC. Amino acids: CSASGPSYEQYF.

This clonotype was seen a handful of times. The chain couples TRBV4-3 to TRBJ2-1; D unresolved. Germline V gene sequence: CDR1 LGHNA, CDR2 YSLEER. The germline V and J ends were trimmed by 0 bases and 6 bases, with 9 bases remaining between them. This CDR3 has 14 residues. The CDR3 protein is CASSQERGSNEQFF. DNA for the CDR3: TGCGCCAGCAGCCAAGAACGAGGTAGCAATGAGCAGTTCTTC.

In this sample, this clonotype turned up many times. CDR3 nucleotide sequence: TGTGCCAGCAGTTTTTCTGCCCCTCCCGAAGCTTTCTTT. Amino acid sequence: CASSFSAPPEAFF. The chain joins TRBV12-3 or TRBV12-4 to TRBJ1-1; D is unresolved. This CDR3 is built from 13 residues. Trimming left V 3 bases short and J 8 bases short, with 13 bases between.

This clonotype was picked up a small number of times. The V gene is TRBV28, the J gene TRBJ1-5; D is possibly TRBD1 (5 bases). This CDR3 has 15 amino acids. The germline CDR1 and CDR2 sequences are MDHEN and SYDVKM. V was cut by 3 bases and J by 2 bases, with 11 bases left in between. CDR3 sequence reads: CASSFSRDGNQPQHF. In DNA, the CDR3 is TGTGCCAGCAGTTTTTCCAGGGATGGCAATCAGCCCCAGCATTTT.

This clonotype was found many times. CDR3 protein: CASSSPHGGSYEQYF. CDR3 nucleotide sequence: TGTGCCAGCAGCTCCCCCCACGGAGGCTCCTACGAGCAGTACTTC. J is TRBJ2-7 and V is TRBV7-9, with D perhaps TRBD2 (5 bases). The CDR3 is made up of 15 amino acids. The V gene lost 4 bases and the J gene lost 0 bases, with 13 bases spanning the gap. From germline, CDR1 is SEHNR and CDR2 FQNEAQ (reference sequence).

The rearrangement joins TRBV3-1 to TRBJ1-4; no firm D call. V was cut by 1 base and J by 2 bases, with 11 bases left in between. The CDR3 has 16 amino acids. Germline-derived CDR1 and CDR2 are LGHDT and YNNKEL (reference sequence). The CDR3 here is CASSQARRATNEKLFF. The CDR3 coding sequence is TGTGCCAGCAGCCAAGCGAGAAGGGCGACTAATGAAAAACTGTTTTTT.

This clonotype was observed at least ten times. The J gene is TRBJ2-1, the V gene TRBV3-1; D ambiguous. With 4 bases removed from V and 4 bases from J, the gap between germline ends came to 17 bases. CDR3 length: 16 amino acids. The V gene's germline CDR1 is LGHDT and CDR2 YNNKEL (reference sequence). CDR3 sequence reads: CASSPSSRSVYNEQFF. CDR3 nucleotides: TGTGCCAGCAGCCCGTCTAGTAGGTCTGTTTACAATGAGCAGTTCTTC.

The CDR3 loop is CASSPLGFVGGYTF. As DNA, the CDR3 is TGTGCCAGCAGTCCCCTCGGCTTCGTTGGAGGCTACACCTTC. The chain links TRBV12-3 or TRBV12-4 to TRBJ1-2; no reliable D call. The CDR3 is 14 residues long. V lost 5 bases to trimming and J lost 8 bases, with 18 bases between them.

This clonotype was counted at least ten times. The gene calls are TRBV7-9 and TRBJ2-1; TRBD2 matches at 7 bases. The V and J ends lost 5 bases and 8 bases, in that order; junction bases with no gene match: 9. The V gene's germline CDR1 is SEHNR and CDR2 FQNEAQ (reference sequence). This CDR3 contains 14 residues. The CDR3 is CASSAGGSGHEQFF. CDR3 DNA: TGTGCCAGCAGCGCAGGAGGTAGCGGGCATGAGCAGTTCTTC.

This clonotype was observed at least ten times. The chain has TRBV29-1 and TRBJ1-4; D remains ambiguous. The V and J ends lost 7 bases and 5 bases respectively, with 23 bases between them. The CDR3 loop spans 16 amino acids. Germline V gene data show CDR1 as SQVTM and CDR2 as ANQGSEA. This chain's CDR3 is CSAQAEDGATNEKLFF. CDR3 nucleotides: TGCAGCGCCCAGGCGGAGGACGGCGCCACCAATGAAAAACTGTTTTTT.

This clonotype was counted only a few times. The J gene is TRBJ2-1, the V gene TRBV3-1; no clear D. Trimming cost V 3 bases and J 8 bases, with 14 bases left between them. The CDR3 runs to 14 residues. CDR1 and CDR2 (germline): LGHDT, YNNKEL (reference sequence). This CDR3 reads CASSHPRNLYEQFF. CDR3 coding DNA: TGTGCCAGCAGCCACCCGAGGAACTTATATGAGCAGTTCTTC.

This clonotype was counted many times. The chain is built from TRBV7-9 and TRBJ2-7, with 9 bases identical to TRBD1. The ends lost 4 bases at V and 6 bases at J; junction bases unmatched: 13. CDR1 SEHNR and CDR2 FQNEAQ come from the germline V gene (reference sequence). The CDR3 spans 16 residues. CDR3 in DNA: TGTGCCAGCAGCTCTACTCCGGGACAGGGACCAGGCGAGCAGTACTTC. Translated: CASSSTPGQGPGEQYF.

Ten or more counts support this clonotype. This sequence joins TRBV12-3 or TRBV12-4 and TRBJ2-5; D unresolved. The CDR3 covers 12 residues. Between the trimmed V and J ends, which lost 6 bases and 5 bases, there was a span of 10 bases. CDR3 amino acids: CASSPAPETQYF. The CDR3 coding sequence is TGTGCCAGCAGCCCAGCCCCTGAGACCCAGTACTTC.

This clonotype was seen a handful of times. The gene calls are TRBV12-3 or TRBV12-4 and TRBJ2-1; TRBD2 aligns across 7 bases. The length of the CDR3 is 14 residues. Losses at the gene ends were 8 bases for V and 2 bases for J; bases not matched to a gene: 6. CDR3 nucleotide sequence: TGTGCCAGCGATTGGGGGGGAACCTACAATGAGCAGTTCTTC. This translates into CASDWGGTYNEQFF.

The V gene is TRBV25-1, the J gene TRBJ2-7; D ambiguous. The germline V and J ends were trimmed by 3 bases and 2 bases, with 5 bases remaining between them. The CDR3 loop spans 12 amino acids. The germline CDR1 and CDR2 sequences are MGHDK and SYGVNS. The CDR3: CASSDLTYEQYF. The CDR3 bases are TGTGCCAGCAGTGATTTGACCTACGAGCAGTACTTC.

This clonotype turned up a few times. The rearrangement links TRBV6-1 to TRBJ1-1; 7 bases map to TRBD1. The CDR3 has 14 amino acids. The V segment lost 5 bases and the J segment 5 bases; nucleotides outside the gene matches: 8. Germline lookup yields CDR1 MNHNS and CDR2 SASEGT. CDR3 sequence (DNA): TGTGCCAGCAGTCCACCGGACAGGCAGACTGAAGCTTTCTTT. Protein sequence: CASSPPDRQTEAFF.

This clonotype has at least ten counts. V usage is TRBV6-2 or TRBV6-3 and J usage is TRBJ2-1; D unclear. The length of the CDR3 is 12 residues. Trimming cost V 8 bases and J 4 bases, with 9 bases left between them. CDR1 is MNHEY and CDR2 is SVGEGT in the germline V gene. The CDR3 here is CASGPQYNEQFF. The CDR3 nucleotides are TGTGCCAGCGGGCCTCAATACAATGAGCAGTTCTTC.

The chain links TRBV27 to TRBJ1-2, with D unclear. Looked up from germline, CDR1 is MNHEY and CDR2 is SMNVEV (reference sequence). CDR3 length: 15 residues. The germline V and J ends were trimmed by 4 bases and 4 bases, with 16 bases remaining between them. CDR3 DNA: TGTGCCAGCAGTTCTATTCATCAAACAATCTATGGCTACACCTTC. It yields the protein CASSSIHQTIYGYTF.

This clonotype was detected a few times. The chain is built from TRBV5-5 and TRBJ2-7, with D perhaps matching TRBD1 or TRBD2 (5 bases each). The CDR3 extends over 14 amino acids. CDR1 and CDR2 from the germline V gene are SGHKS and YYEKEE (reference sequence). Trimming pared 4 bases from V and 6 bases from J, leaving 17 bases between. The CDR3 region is CASSQFLTGREQYF. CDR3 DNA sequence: TGTGCCAGCAGCCAGTTTTTGACGGGACGCGAGCAGTACTTC. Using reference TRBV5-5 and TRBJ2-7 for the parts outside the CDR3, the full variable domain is DAGVTQSPTHLIKTRGQQVTLRCSPISGHKSVSWYQQVLGQGPQFIFQYYEKEERGRGNFPDRFSARQFPNYSSELNVNALLLGDSALYLCASSQFLTGREQYFGPGTRLTVT.

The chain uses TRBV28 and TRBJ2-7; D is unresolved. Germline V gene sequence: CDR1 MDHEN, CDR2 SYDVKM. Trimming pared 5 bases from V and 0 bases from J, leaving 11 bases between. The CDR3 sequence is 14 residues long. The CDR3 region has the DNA TGTGCCAGCAGTCAGCCGGGCCACTCCTACGAGCAGTACTTC. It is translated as CASSQPGHSYEQYF.